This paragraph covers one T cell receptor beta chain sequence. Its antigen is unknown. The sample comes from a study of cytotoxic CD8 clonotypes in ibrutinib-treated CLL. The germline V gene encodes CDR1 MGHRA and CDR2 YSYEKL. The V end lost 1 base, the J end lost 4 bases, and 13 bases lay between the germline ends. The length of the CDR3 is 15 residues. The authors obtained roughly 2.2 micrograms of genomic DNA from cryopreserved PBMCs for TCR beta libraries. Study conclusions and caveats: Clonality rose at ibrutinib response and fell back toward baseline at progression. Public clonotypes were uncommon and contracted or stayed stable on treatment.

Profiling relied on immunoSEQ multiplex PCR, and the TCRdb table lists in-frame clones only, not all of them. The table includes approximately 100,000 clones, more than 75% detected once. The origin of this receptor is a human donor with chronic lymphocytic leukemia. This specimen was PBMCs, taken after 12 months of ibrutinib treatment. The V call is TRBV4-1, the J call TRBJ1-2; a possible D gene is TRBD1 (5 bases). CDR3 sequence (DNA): TGCGCCAGCAGCCAAGCGGGGCGACAGCCCTATGGCTACACCTTC. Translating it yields CASSQAGRQPYGYTF.